A selection of T cell receptor beta chains follows, all from one sample in a study of cytomegalovirus exposure and HLA in healthy donors. The table came from immunoSEQ multiplex PCR; TCRdb's copy has only in-frame clones and leaves some out. The sample includes 140,000 or so clones, approximately 80% of them seen just once. Source material: PBMCs. These receptors were obtained from a middle-aged woman in good health and CMV-seronegative. Both conserved end residues are trimmed from each CDR3.

j_call: TRBJ1-3
v_call: TRBV30
cdr3_length: 12
cdr3_aa: AWTQDRVRNTIY

j_call: TRBJ2-5
v_call: TRBV6-5
cdr3_length: 13
cdr3_aa: ASSYLVGGQETQY

j_call: TRBJ1-2
v_call: TRBV5-4
cdr3_length: 11
cdr3_aa: ASSPGTGKGYT

j_call: TRBJ2-5
v_call: TRBV5-1
cdr3_length: 13
cdr3_aa: ASSLGGTAQETQY

j_call: TRBJ2-1
v_call: TRBV10-2
cdr3_length: 17
cdr3_aa: ASTIPGLAGSTAINEQF

j_call: TRBJ1-2
v_call: TRBV28
cdr3_length: 11
cdr3_aa: ASSLGTAYGYT

j_call: TRBJ2-6
v_call: TRBV14
cdr3_length: 14
cdr3_aa: ASSHLAVAGANVLT

j_call: TRBJ2-7
v_call: TRBV28
cdr3_length: 11
cdr3_aa: ASNDRGVYEQY

j_call: TRBJ2-5
v_call: TRBV5-1
cdr3_length: 16
cdr3_aa: ASSPGTSGGAPQETQY

j_call: TRBJ2-2
v_call: TRBV28
cdr3_length: 11
cdr3_aa: ASLPRLTGELF

j_call: TRBJ1-1
v_call: TRBV9
cdr3_length: 13
cdr3_aa: ASSVDPGMDTEAF

j_call: TRBJ1-3
v_call: TRBV9
cdr3_length: 13
cdr3_aa: ASSAQGSSGNTIY

j_call: TRBJ2-1
v_call: TRBV7-2
cdr3_length: 10
cdr3_aa: ASSVSGDEQF

j_call: TRBJ2-7
v_call: TRBV6-1
cdr3_length: 13
cdr3_aa: ASSPVKRNSYEQY

j_call: TRBJ1-2
v_call: TRBV23-1
cdr3_length: 12
cdr3_aa: ASREGTGNYGYT